This section outlines one T cell receptor (beta chain) sequence together with its context. The data derive from a study of cytomegalovirus exposure and HLA in healthy donors. 60 Vbeta and 13 Jbeta primers were used in PCR. Libraries were prepared by immunoSEQ multiplex PCR; TCRdb keeps only in-frame clonotypes and omits some of them. The sample has about 35,000 clones; about 80% are singletons. The length of the CDR3 is 13 residues. The junction had 2 bases not matched to a gene; V was cut back by 6 bases and J by 1 base. The germline V gene has CDR1 MNHEY and CDR2 SVGAGI. Material: PBMCs. The gene calls are TRBV6-5 and TRBJ2-7, with 8 bases aligning to TRBD1. The origin of this receptor is a male donor in good health and CMV-seronegative. CDR3 coding DNA: TGTGCCAGCAGAGGACAGGGATCCTACGAGCAGTACTTC. Its translation: CASRGQGSYEQYF.